This TCR beta chain came from a study of CD8 T cells in Susac syndrome. Background on the study: When blood was drawn, the patients with Susac syndrome were therapy-naive, on corticosteroids, or on intravenous immunoglobulin alone. General observations from the study: The study's TCR sequencing and HLA analysis covered a relatively small number of individuals, and the study acknowledged this. No clonal expansion appeared among CD4+ T cells in Susac patients.

cDNA came from around 0.5 to 1 ug RNA primed by random hexamers. MiXCR was run by TCRdb on the immunoSEQ multiplex PCR reads, yielding one entry per CDR3 protein. The table shows roughly 180,000 distinct CDR3 sequences, with around 94% occurring only once. A remark on this clonotype: Its antigen is currently unknown.

The authors sequenced TCR beta from blood CD8+ and CD4+ T cells. Trimming took 4 bases from V and 4 from J; bases not matched to a gene: 8. Germline V gene lookup returns CDR1 SNHLY and CDR2 FYNNEI. The CDR3 runs to 16 residues. Sequencing was carried out using CD4+ T cells from PBMCs. The chain joins TRBV2 to TRBJ2-1; TRBD1 matches at 9 bases. The TCR sequence derives from a human donor with Susac syndrome. The CDR3 sequence: CASSGWDRESYNEQFF. The CDR3 DNA reads as TGTGCCAGCAGTGGGTGGGACAGGGAATCATACAATGAGCAGTTCTTC.